This TCR beta chain is drawn from a study of T cells in Graves' hyperthyroidism and ophthalmopathy (dated by TCRdb to the late 2010s). Looking at the study overall: Peripheral blood samples were taken at initial diagnosis, before any treatment was given. A discovery cohort of about a hundred patients, approximately 44 with Graves' ophthalmopathy and 57 with stable Graves' hyperthyroidism, was used to find distinguishing TCR V-J signatures. Prospective prediction of ophthalmopathy was tested in an independent validation cohort consisting of roughly 20 hyperthyroidism patients and more than 15 patients who later progressed to ophthalmopathy. The 75 to 100 discovery patients were divided at random into training and test sets in a 7:3 ratio. The study also compared thyroid tissue and blood T-cell repertoires from over 5 Graves' hyperthyroidism patients. After sampling, hyperthyroidism patients received methimazole starting at 30 mg daily, and ophthalmopathy patients received high-dose intravenous methylprednisolone. According to the paper, TCR Vbeta CDR3 sequencing was carried out on more than 120 peripheral blood samples, which came from over 40 ophthalmopathy, about 75 hyperthyroidism and some 17 progressor patients.

This clonotype was detected ten times or more. This clone's antigen is unknown. No quality values exist for individual bases; no much larger clone is one base distant. Graves' hyperthyroidism was defined as stable when no progression to ophthalmopathy occurred over 18 months of follow-up. Hyperthyroidism patients were newly diagnosed, had a disease duration of under 2 months, and were aged 18 to 65 years. Exclusion was applied to patients with uncontrolled infections, other autoimmune diseases, pregnancy or lactation. Clinical symptoms, serum thyroxine and TRAb, thyroid ultrasound, and orbital computed tomography formed the basis for the diagnoses. PBMCs were separated from around 9.1 ml of fresh peripheral blood using Ficoll-Paque density gradient centrifugation. Total RNA was extracted using Trizol reagent, and RNA quality was assessed on an Agilent 2100 Bioanalyzer. Amplification of TCR beta CDR3 regions was carried out from RNA transcripts. The first round of RT-PCR for the TCR CDR3 was performed with the HTBI primer set and the Qiagen OneStep RT-PCR kit. Libraries were constructed in a second round of multiplex PCR, after which size selection and purification were carried out. The libraries were sequenced on an Illumina HiSeq2000 using paired-end 100 bp reads. Concerning the study's data processing: SOAPnuke was used to process the raw data, removing reads that contained adapters or uncalled bases, had a mean Phred below 15, or lacked an exact match to the constant primer or identifier. COPE v1.2.5 was used to merge the high-quality paired reads, and each unique nucleotide sequence was defined as a clonotype. MiTCR v1.1 was used to align clonotypes to the IMGT TRBV, TRBD and TRBJ reference segments. The analysis included only V-J combinations with a frequency above 0.0001, which together covered around 99% of the repertoires. A TCS score was defined as the ratio between F50 (clonal expansion) and ExV (chaos), using BLOSUM62-based TCRdist between CDR3 peptides within each V-J. Welch's t-statistics and random forest reduced fewer than 550 V-J features to some 14, which were used in a naive Bayes classifier (R e1071). TCRdb ran its own pipeline on the public reads, namely fastp trimming at Q25 and MiXCR clone calling, and kept in-frame beta chains. Rows with one shared CDR3 protein collapse into an entry with the most common genes and DNA. The V and J calls, along with clone size, are taken from TCRdb and not from the paper's own processing. The sample records a few hundred thousand distinct CDR3 sequences, approximately 14% of which are singletons. The ten largest clones take up around 7.3% of the sample.

What the authors observed across the whole study: During validation, the model predicted progression to ophthalmopathy a median of about 6.5 months ahead of onset, with roughly 65% sensitivity and around 73% specificity. In cross-validation, a model built on a 13 V-J signature told ophthalmopathy apart from stable hyperthyroidism with about 90% sensitivity and 81% to 82% specificity, and in testing the same model reached 80%/75%. Blood samples also contained most of the expanded thyroid clonotypes (frequency above 0.001), which suggests that blood repertoires may reflect thyroid immune responses. Sample size was not statistically predetermined, and investigators were not blinded to group allocation.

From the cysteine through the phenylalanine, the CDR3 covers 12 amino acids. The DNA shown is the 36-base CDR3, in frame from base 1. A distance of 8 bases separates the germline ends of V and J, which lose 4 bases and 4 bases respectively. The germline V gene (reference sequence) supplies CDR1 LGHDT and CDR2 YNNKEL. Input material: blood. The TCR sequence derives from a woman aged 25 to 39 with Graves' hyperthyroidism. The sequence joins TRBV3-1 to TRBJ2-7, with the D gene possibly TRBD1 or TRBD2, each one fitting 5 bases. The DNA reads as follows: TGTGCCAGCAGCCGGTGGGGGTACGAGCAGTACTTC. This yields the protein CASSRWGYEQYF.